This T cell receptor (beta chain) was identified in a study of blood T cell repertoires in COVID-19. Study-wide background: Some COVID-19 samples were acute and others convalescent; all came from the United States, Italy and Spain. PBMCs, B-cell-depleted T cells, or T cells provided the cDNA or gDNA that made up the material.

During active infection, Seattle patients enrolled and were then monitored through disease. As originally analysed: From reference gene primer amplification, estimates of nucleated cell counts were derived. The assay was immunoSEQ multiplex PCR, and TCRdb's table has in-frame clones only and misses some. V and J calls and clone size follow that table, whereas D and trimming were derived from the DNA. The sample contains under 95,000 clones, approximately 85% of which appear only once. Per germline, CDR1 SGHTA and CDR2 FQGTGA. The CDR3 consists of 16 residues. Between the trimmed V and J ends, which lost 7 bases and 6 bases, there was a span of 21 bases.

This clonotype originated in a man aged 45 to 65 with COVID-19, enrolled during active disease. Sequencing was done on a sample of peripheral blood. V is TRBV7-3 and J is TRBJ2-2; possible D gene TRBD1, 6 bases. CDR3 sequence reads: CASTTQGRGTPGELFF. The CDR3 DNA is TGTGCCAGCACCACCCAGGGCAGGGGAACCCCCGGGGAGCTGTTTTTT.